Detailed here is one T cell receptor beta chain. Its antigen remains unidentified. The team made cDNA by running eight separate reactions for each sample. From its re-call of the 5' RACE reads, TCRdb lists each CDR3 protein once, without DNA. The sample data list roughly 100,000 distinct CDR3 sequences. This record comes from a study of monozygotic twins with inflammatory bowel disease. General observations from the study: The co-twins with IBD showed lower TCRbeta diversity (inverse Simpson) than their healthy siblings. Subtypes among T cells remained indistinguishable.

Without any T cell sorting, total RNA was isolated from whole blood. Germline V gene data show CDR1 as SEHNR and CDR2 as FQNEAQ (reference sequence). The CDR3 totals 15 residues. The receptor was isolated from a human donor with ulcerative colitis or Crohn's disease, or a healthy co-twin of an affected twin (not recorded which). The sample taken for sequencing was blood. The V gene is TRBV7-9, the J gene TRBJ1-6; absent DNA, TCRdb's TRBD1 call cannot be checked. CDR3 region: CASSSPPGGSSPLHF.